This T cell receptor (beta chain) was sequenced in a study of shared clonotypes between healthy human individuals. Donors, without exception, were Caucasian adults residing in Nashville, Tennessee. Naive CD4+ cells were CD45RA-selected; the remaining cells were memory. The CDR3 has 14 amino acids. Per the germline V gene, CDR1 is SGHRS and CDR2 is YFSETQ. Deletions cut 1 base from V and 4 bases from J, with 12 bases between. Each cell subset's genomic DNA was divided evenly among several immunoSEQ plates. Sequenced by immunoSEQ multiplex PCR; TCRdb stores in-frame clones only, minus some. The sample carries roughly 650,000 clones, approximately 97% recorded once.

This sequence joins TRBV5-1 and TRBJ2-7; D unresolved. The sample taken for sequencing was naive CD4+ T cells sorted from blood. Subset in this sample: CD45RA+ positively selected. This sequence originates from a woman aged 25 to 39 in good health. The CDR3 sequence is CASSLTVGVYEQYF. CDR3 nucleotides: TGCGCCAGCAGCTTGACGGTTGGGGTATACGAGCAGTACTTC.